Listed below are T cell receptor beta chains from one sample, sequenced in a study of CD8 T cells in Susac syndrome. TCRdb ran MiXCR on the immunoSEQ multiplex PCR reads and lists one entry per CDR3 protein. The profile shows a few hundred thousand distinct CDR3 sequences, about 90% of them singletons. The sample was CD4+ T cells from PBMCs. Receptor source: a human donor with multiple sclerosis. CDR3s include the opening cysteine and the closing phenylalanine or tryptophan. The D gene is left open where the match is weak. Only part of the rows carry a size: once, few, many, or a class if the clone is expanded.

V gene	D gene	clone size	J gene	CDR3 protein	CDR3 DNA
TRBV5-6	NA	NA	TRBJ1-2	CASSFDYGYTF	TGTGCCAGCAGCTTTGACTATGGCTACACCTTC
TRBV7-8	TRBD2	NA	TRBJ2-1	CASSLTPSSGRSEQFF	TGTGCCAGCAGCTTAACCCCAAGTAGCGGGAGGAGTGAGCAGTTCTTC
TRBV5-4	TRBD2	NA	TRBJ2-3	CASSFDRLAGGWDTQYF	TGTGCCAGCAGCTTCGATAGACTAGCGGGGGGGTGGGATACGCAGTATTTT
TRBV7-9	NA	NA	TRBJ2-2	CASSSQGFGGELFF	TGTGCCAGCAGCTCCCAGGGTTTCGGCGGGGAGCTGTTTTTT
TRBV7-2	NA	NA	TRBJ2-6	CASSPGTYGANVLTF	TGTGCCAGCAGCCCCGGGACGTACGGGGCCAACGTCCTGACTTTC
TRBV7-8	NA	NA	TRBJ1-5	CASTSGGAFSPQHF	TGTGCCAGCACCTCGGGGGGGGCGTTTTCGCCCCAGCATTTT
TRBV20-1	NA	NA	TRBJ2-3	CSAGPTDTQYF	TGCAGTGCTGGGCCCACAGATACGCAGTATTTT
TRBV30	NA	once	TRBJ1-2	CAWSGRAENGYTF	TGTGCCTGGAGTGGTCGGGCGGAAAATGGCTACACCTTC
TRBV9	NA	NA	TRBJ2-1	CASSSQLGTEEFF	TGTGCCAGCAGCTCCCAGTTAGGGACCGAGGAGTTCTTC
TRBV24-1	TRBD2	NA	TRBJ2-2	CATSDSGTTNTGELFF	TGTGCCACCAGTGACTCCGGGACTACCAACACCGGGGAGCTGTTTTTT
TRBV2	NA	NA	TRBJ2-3	CASRGTFLRDTQYF	TGTGCCAGCAGGGGTACCTTCCTAAGGGATACGCAGTATTTT
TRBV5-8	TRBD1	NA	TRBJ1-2	CASSWGGRGYGYTF	TGTGCCAGCAGCTGGGGAGGCAGGGGGTATGGCTACACCTTC
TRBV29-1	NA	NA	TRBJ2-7	CSVAGSPYEQYF	TGCAGCGTTGCCGGCAGTCCCTACGAGCAGTACTTC
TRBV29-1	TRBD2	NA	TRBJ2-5	CSVLRLAEETQYF	TGCAGCGTTCTCCGACTAGCGGAAGAGACCCAGTACTTC
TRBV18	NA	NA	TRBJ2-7	CASSPLGHEQYF	TGTGCCAGCTCACCACTGGGCCACGAGCAGTACTTC
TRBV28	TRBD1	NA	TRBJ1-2	CASTAPWTGGGYTF	TGTGCCAGCACCGCTCCCTGGACAGGGGGGGGCTACACCTTC
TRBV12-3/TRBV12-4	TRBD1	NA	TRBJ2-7	CASSLGGQVREQYF	TGTGCCAGCAGTTTAGGGGGACAGGTACGGGAGCAGTACTTC
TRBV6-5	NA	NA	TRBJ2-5	CASSYLGAGMETQYF	TGTGCCAGCAGTTACTTGGGGGCAGGGATGGAGACCCAGTACTTC
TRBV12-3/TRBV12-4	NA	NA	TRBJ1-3	CASSLESSGNTIYF	TGTGCCAGCAGTTTGGAGAGCTCTGGAAACACCATATATTTT
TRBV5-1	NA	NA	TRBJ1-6	CASSREGGGASPLHF	TGCGCCAGCAGCCGGGAGGGGGGGGGCGCTTCACCCCTCCACTTT
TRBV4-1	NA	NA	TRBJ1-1	CASSQGRDFPKNTEAFF	TGCGCCAGCAGCCAAGGACGGGATTTCCCTAAGAACACTGAAGCTTTCTTT
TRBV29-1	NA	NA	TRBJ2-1	CSVETARDKQFF	TGCAGCGTTGAGACTGCCCGGGACAAGCAGTTCTTC
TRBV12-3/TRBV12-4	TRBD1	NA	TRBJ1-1	CASSPQGEFRNAEAFF	TGTGCCAGCAGTCCACAGGGGGAATTTCGAAACGCTGAAGCTTTCTTT
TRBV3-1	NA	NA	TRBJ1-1	CASRRDSSNTEAFF	TGTGCCAGCAGACGCGACAGCTCGAACACTGAAGCTTTCTTT
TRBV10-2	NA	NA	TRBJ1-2	CASGGRLSGGGYTF	TGCGCCAGCGGGGGGCGACTCTCCGGGGGTGGCTACACCTTC
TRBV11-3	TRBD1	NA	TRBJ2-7	CASSSRTGFYEQYF	TGTGCCAGCAGCTCCCGGACAGGGTTCTACGAGCAGTACTTC
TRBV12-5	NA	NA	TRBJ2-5	CASGGPRPGETQYF	TGTGCTAGTGGTGGACCGCGACCCGGGGAGACCCAGTACTTC
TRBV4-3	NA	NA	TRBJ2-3	CASSQDPWGTDTQYF	TGCGCCAGCAGCCAAGACCCATGGGGGACAGATACGCAGTATTTT
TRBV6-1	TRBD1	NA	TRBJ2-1	CASSEGQPYNEQFF	TGTGCCAGCAGTGAGGGACAGCCCTACAATGAGCAGTTCTTC
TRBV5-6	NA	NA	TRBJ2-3	CASTRGAGDTQYF	TGTGCCAGCACTCGGGGGGCTGGAGATACGCAGTATTTT
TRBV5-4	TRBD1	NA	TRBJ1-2	CASRPAGDSGDGYTF	TGTGCCAGCAGGCCGGCGGGGGACAGCGGTGATGGCTACACCTTC
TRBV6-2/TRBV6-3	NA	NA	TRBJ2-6	CASSYPTPGPNVLTF	TGTGCCAGCAGTTACCCGACCCCCGGGCCCAACGTCCTGACTTTC
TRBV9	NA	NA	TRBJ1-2	CASSVEGRGYTF	TGTGCCAGCAGCGTAGAGGGGCGAGGCTACACCTTC
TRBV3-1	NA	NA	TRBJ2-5	CASSQMGGGGETQYF	TGTGCCAGCAGCCAAATGGGGGGGGGCGGCGAGACCCAGTACTTC
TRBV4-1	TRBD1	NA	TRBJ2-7	CASSQGGQGMHEQYF	TGCGCCAGCAGCCAAGGTGGACAGGGGATGCACGAGCAGTACTTC
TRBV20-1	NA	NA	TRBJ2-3	CSAQPGLRATDTQYF	TGCAGTGCCCAACCGGGACTGAGGGCCACAGATACGCAGTATTTT
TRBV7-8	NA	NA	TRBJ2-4	CASSLAPRDLAKNIQYF	TGTGCCAGCAGCTTAGCGCCTAGGGACTTAGCCAAAAACATTCAGTACTTC